This T cell receptor beta chain was obtained from a study of T cells in Graves' hyperthyroidism and ophthalmopathy. There are 15 residues in the CDR3. Per germline, CDR1 SGHDT and CDR2 YYEEEE. Trimming took 1 base from V and 0 from J, leaving 11 bases between them. Study-wide results and caveats: A 13 V-J signature model discriminated ophthalmopathy versus stable hyperthyroidism.

Points on this clonotype: What it recognizes is unknown.

TCR beta CDR3 region amplification was performed from RNA transcripts. An initial round of RT-PCR targeting the TCR CDR3 relied on the HTBI primer set. One entry per CDR3 protein results from TCRdb running MiXCR on the multiplex PCR reads. The repertoire holds 700,000 or so distinct CDR3 sequences, approximately 16% seen once, with around 8.1% in the top ten. The source of this sequence is a man between 18 and 35 years old with Graves' hyperthyroidism. Material for sequencing was blood. The chain combines TRBV5-6 with TRBJ2-7, with D perhaps being TRBD1 or TRBD2 (5 bases each). In nucleotides, the CDR3 is TGTGCCAGCAGCTTGAATCGGGACGGCTCCTACGAGCAGTACTTC. It specifies CASSLNRDGSYEQYF.